This TCR beta chain emerged from a study of CD8 T cells in ankylosing spondylitis. Overall study findings and caveats: Blood of patients with ankylosing spondylitis appeared to be characterized by a TCR beta motif of eight or nine highly homologous variants.

A quantitative 5'-RACE method, one with molecular barcodes, was used to make TCR beta libraries. MiXCR, run by TCRdb on the 5' RACE reads, gives a single entry per CDR3 protein. Among 750,000 to 850,000 distinct CDR3 sequences, about 12% were seen once, and the ten largest hold more than 0.5%. This clonotype was detected many times. Its antigen is not identified. Input material: blood, either unsorted or a sorted T cell fraction (not recorded which). The clonotype originates from a male donor with ankylosing spondylitis.

In nucleotides, the CDR3 is TGCGCCAGCAGCCCCCCCGCAGATACGCAGTATTTT. This codes for CASSPPADTQYF. The chain carries TRBV5-1 and TRBJ2-3; D remains unclear. The CDR3 runs 12 residues. The V end lost 4 bases, the J end lost 4 bases, and 7 bases lay between the germline ends. Germline lookup yields CDR1 SGHRS and CDR2 YFSETQ.